This T cell receptor beta chain was recovered during a study of Ad26.COV2.S vaccination and SARS-CoV-2 variants. This sample's treatment: roughly 20 received Ad26.COV2.S at low or high dose, single or two shots; 5 received placebo; per-sample allocation not given. On day 63 after the first injection, vaccine and placebo recipients gave samples. Findings of the study overall: The placebo group had lower spike-specific TCR breadth than the vaccine recipients did. Total T cell responses, in the TCR breadth and depth analyses, may have been underestimated.

This clone was recorded a few times. What it binds is unknown. Assay used: immunoSEQ multiplex PCR; TCRdb lists only in-frame clones, some missing. The sample records around 320,000 clones, roughly 80% being singletons. This sequence originates from a person between 18 and 65 years old who received the Ad26.COV2.S COVID-19 vaccine or a placebo. This sample comprised peripheral blood, obtained in a trial of Ad26.COV2.S vaccine versus placebo.

The CDR3 sequence: CASVSQGSSHGYTF. The DNA of the CDR3 is TGTGCCAGCGTGTCCCAGGGGTCGAGTCATGGCTACACCTTC. The chain carries TRBV3-1 (or the pseudogene TRBV3-2) and TRBJ1-2; D is perhaps TRBD1 (6 bases). V lost 8 bases and J 6 bases, leaving 19 bases between the germline ends. The CDR3 covers 14 residues. Germline V gives CDR1 LGHDT, CDR2 YNNKEL (reference sequence).